The next 21 T cell receptor beta chains were all read from a single sample in a study of blood T cell repertoires in COVID-19. Sequencing used immunoSEQ multiplex PCR; TCRdb keeps in-frame clones, though not all of them. The table shows roughly 250,000 clones, with 75% to 90% occurring only once. Sample: peripheral blood. The receptors stem from a human donor in a cohort sampled during active COVID-19.

This clone was detected once. The chain joins TRBV6-5 to TRBJ2-1; possibly TRBD1 for D (5 bases). Germline V lookup: CDR1 MNHEY, CDR2 SVGAGI. The CDR3 runs to 16 residues. V was shortened by 0 bases and J by 7 bases, with 16 bases between the two germline ends. CDR3 DNA sequence: TGTGCCAGCAGTTACTCGAGCACGGCAGGGCCAAATGAGCAGTTCTTC. Its translation: CASSYSSTAGPNEQFF.

This chain links TRBV5-8 with TRBJ2-3, with TRBD2 matching over 9 bases. Germline V lookup: CDR1 SGHTS, CDR2 YDEGEE. The CDR3 is made up of 17 amino acids. V was pared by 3 bases and J by 2 bases, with 10 bases of the junction left unmatched. DNA of the CDR3: TGTGCCAGCAGCTCAACCCTGACTAGCGGCGCCACAGATACGCAGTATTTT. Translation gives CASSSTLTSGATDTQYF.

CDR3 sequence (DNA): TGTGCCAGTAGTCCCAGCGGCAGATCTAACTATGGCTACACCTTC. This sequence encodes CASSPSGRSNYGYTF. The gene calls are TRBV19 and TRBJ1-2; D not resolved. This CDR3 contains 15 residues. Trimming removed 5 bases from V and 0 bases from J, with 13 bases in between. Germline V CDR1 and CDR2: LNHDA, SQIVND (reference sequence).

The gene calls are TRBV4-3 and TRBJ1-2; D is perhaps TRBD1 (5 bases). Trimming shortened V by 0 bases and J by 2 bases, and 13 bases separated the two germline ends. CDR1 and CDR2 (germline): LGHNA, YSLEER. This CDR3 has 16 amino acids. In DNA form, the CDR3 reads TGCGCCAGCAGCCAAGATTTTGGAGGGGTCAACTATGGCTACACCTTC. Encoded protein: CASSQDFGGVNYGYTF.

This clone was observed many times. The chain combines TRBV15 with TRBJ1-1; the D is unclear. Trimming removed 1 base from V and 5 bases from J, with 8 bases in between. The CDR3 spans 13 residues. Looked up from germline, CDR1 is LNHNV and CDR2 is YYDKDF (reference sequence). Here the CDR3 reads CATSRVIGTEAFF. CDR3 bases: TGTGCCACCAGCAGAGTTATCGGGACTGAAGCTTTCTTT.

The V and J genes are TRBV9 and TRBJ2-7; 7 bases are shared with TRBD1. CDR3 length equals 16 residues. V lost 2 bases, J lost 0 bases, and 8 bases stayed unmatched. The germline CDR1 and CDR2 sequences are SGDLS and YYNGEE. The CDR3 DNA is TGTGCCAGCAGCGTCCGAACAGGGGCCGCCTCCTACGAGCAGTACTTC. Translating it yields CASSVRTGAASYEQYF.

The chain employs TRBV7-6 and TRBJ1-6; D perhaps matches TRBD1 (5 bases). The CDR3 sequence is 15 residues long. V was pared by 1 base and J by 7 bases, with 11 bases between. Germline V lookup: CDR1 SGHVS, CDR2 FNYEAQ. CDR3 sequence (DNA): TGTGCCAGCAGCTTAGGGGCAGGGTTAAATTCACCCCTCCACTTT. The encoded protein is CASSLGAGLNSPLHF.

The gene calls are TRBV3-1 (or the pseudogene TRBV3-2) and TRBJ2-3; the match to TRBD2 covers 12 bases. The trim removed 0 bases at V and 1 base at J, leaving 5 bases unmatched. Germline CDR1 and CDR2: LGHDT and YNNKEL (reference sequence). The CDR3 covers 18 residues. For the CDR3, the DNA is TGTGCCAGCAGCCAAGAAAGGACTAGCGGGGAGGGCACAGATACGCAGTATTTT. Protein sequence: CASSQERTSGEGTDTQYF.

The V call is TRBV19, the J call TRBJ1-6; perhaps TRBD1 as D (6 bases). This CDR3 has 15 amino acids. Between the trimmed V and J ends, which lost 4 bases and 10 bases, there was a span of 17 bases. Per the germline V gene, CDR1 is LNHDA and CDR2 is SQIVND (reference sequence). The CDR3: CASSRATGAGSPLHF. The CDR3 DNA follows: TGTGCCAGTAGTAGGGCGACAGGCGCAGGATCACCCCTCCACTTT. The full variable domain, its missing parts supplied by reference TRBV19 and TRBJ1-6, is DGGITQSPKYLFRKEGQNVTLSCEQNLNHDAMYWYRQDPGQGLRLIYYSQIVNDFQKGDIAEGYSVSREKKESFPLTVTSAQKNPTAFYLCASSRATGAGSPLHFGNGTRLTVT.

The chain has TRBV19 and TRBJ2-3, with a tentative D call TRBD2 (5 bases). Germline lookup yields CDR1 LNHDA and CDR2 SQIVND (reference sequence). V was pared by 1 base and J by 4 bases, with 12 bases between. CDR3 length: 15 amino acids. The chain's CDR3 is CASSIGLAFADTQYF. CDR3 nucleotides: TGTGCCAGTAGTATAGGTCTAGCCTTCGCAGATACGCAGTATTTT.

The gene calls are TRBV28 and TRBJ2-7; D perhaps matches TRBD2 (6 bases). Trimming stripped 5 bases from V and 2 bases from J, with 13 bases between. In germline, CDR1 is MDHEN, CDR2 SYDVKM. The CDR3 length is 14 residues. The DNA for the CDR3 is TGTGCCAGCAGTCGTACCGGGAGAGCCTACGAGCAGTACTTC. Amino acid sequence: CASSRTGRAYEQYF.

The chain is built from TRBV15 and TRBJ2-1, with 11 nucleotides matching TRBD2. The CDR3 covers 16 residues. V lost 3 bases, J lost 9 bases, and 10 bases stayed unmatched. Germline values: CDR1 LNHNV, CDR2 YYDKDF (reference sequence). The CDR3 region is CATSSTTSGRLFEQFF. CDR3 coding DNA: TGTGCCACCAGCAGCACAACTAGCGGGAGATTGTTTGAGCAGTTCTTC.

Only a few counts were recorded for this clone. V usage is TRBV27 and J usage is TRBJ1-2; D gene ambiguous. Looked up from germline, CDR1 is MNHEY and CDR2 is SMNVEV (reference sequence). Trimming pared 2 bases from V and 5 bases from J, leaving 15 bases between. This CDR3 is 15 amino acids long. The CDR3 region has the DNA TGTGCCAGCAGTTTAACGTCAGAGTCAGCGTATGGCTACACCTTC. Its translation is CASSLTSESAYGYTF.

This chain uses TRBV10-1 with TRBJ2-5, with D possibly TRBD2 on 6 matching bases. V dropped 5 bases and J dropped 2 bases, with 18 bases sitting between them. Germline V gene sequence: CDR1 WNHNN, CDR2 SYGVQD (reference sequence). The length of the CDR3 is 16 residues. The CDR3 bases are TGCGCCAGCAGTTCGGGAGCCGGGTTGAGTCAAGAGACCCAGTACTTC. The encoded protein is CASSSGAGLSQETQYF.

The J gene is TRBJ1-2, the V gene TRBV30; D uncertain. CDR3 size: 11 residues. Germline values: CDR1 GTSNPN, CDR2 SVGIG (reference sequence). The V gene lost 3 bases and the J gene lost 7 bases, with 9 bases spanning the gap. The CDR3 DNA reads as TGTGCCTGGAGGACCTCGGGTGGCTACACCTTC. Residues: CAWRTSGGYTF.

This clone was picked up one time. The V call is TRBV2, the J call TRBJ2-2; 8 nucleotides agree with TRBD1. Germline CDR1 is SNHLY and CDR2 is FYNNEI. The V and J ends lost 5 bases and 1 base, in that order; junction bases with no gene match: 9. The CDR3 consists of 17 residues. The CDR3 DNA follows: TGTGCCAGCAGTTATCTCCTCGACAGGGGGAACACCGGGGAGCTGTTTTTT. The encoded protein is CASSYLLDRGNTGELFF. The full variable domain, with the rest looked up from reference TRBV2 and TRBJ2-2, is EPEVTQTPSHQVTQMGQEVILRCVPISNHLYFYWYRQILGQKVEFLVSFYNNEISEKSEIFDDQFSVERPDGSNFTLKIRSTKLEDSAMYFCASSYLLDRGNTGELFFGEGSRLTVL.

This clone was seen more than once but under ten times. The V call is TRBV29-1, the J call TRBJ2-3; no reliable D call. Trimming removed 0 bases from V and 1 base from J, with 11 bases in between. Germline V gene data show CDR1 as SQVTM and CDR2 as ANQGSEA. This CDR3 has 15 residues. The CDR3 loop is CSVEESASGTDTQYF. In nucleotides, the CDR3 is TGCAGCGTTGAAGAGTCCGCCAGCGGCACAGATACGCAGTATTTT.

CDR3 in DNA: TGCAGCGTCCTTTCTGGGGCAGGGAACACTGAAGCTTTCTTT. Its protein product is CSVLSGAGNTEAFF. V and J are TRBV29-1 and TRBJ1-1, with D possibly TRBD1 on 5 matching bases. The length of the CDR3 is 14 residues. Germline CDR1 and CDR2: SQVTM and ANQGSEA. V lost 6 bases, J lost 1 base, and 15 bases lay in between.

The V call is TRBV19, the J call TRBJ1-5; TRBD1 matches 7 bases. The V and J ends lost 3 bases and 7 bases, in that order; junction bases with no gene match: 9. The germline CDR1 and CDR2 sequences are LNHDA and SQIVND (reference sequence). The CDR3 has 15 amino acids. Here the CDR3 DNA reads TGTGCCAGTAGTATCACGGGACAGCAACGCCAGCCCCAGCATTTT. Its protein is CASSITGQQRQPQHF.

The V call is TRBV7-8, the J call TRBJ1-2; TRBD1 might be the D (6 bases). The CDR3 loop spans 13 amino acids. V dropped 5 bases and J dropped 7 bases, with 14 bases sitting between them. Germline V lookup: CDR1 SGHVS, CDR2 FQNEAQ. CDR3 sequence (DNA): TGTGCCAGCAGCCAAGGGGGGGGACGTGGCTACACCTTC. Protein sequence: CASSQGGGRGYTF. Supplemented by reference TRBV7-8 and TRBJ1-2, the full variable domain reads GAGVSQSPRYKVAKRGQDVALRCDPISGHVSLFWYQQALGQGPEFLTYFQNEAQLDKSGLPSDRFFAERPEGSVSTLKIQRTQQEDSAVYLCASSQGGGRGYTFGSGTRLTVV.

This clone has only one observation. The rearrangement links TRBV11-2 to TRBJ2-2; TRBD2 might be the D (6 bases). The V end lost 0 bases, the J end lost 7 bases, and 12 bases lay between the germline ends. The CDR3 sequence is 15 residues long. The germline CDR1 and CDR2 sequences are SGHAT and FQNNGV. CDR3 coding DNA: TGTGCCAGCAGCTTAGATCGGGGGTCTAGCGGGGAGCTGTTTTTT. This gives the protein CASSLDRGSSGELFF.